A single sample is the source of the 2 T cell receptor beta chains below, sequenced in a study of cytomegalovirus exposure and HLA in healthy donors. Use of 60 Vbeta and 13 Jbeta primers characterized the PCR. Some clones are missing from TCRdb's copy, which holds only in-frame ones; the method was immunoSEQ multiplex PCR. The sample yields under 170,000 clones, roughly 78% seen once. Sample: PBMCs. These receptor sequences come from a man aged 50 or older in good health and CMV-seropositive.

As concerns this clone: The junction departs from the called germline gene at one end, perhaps through a read error. V gene TRBV7-9 combines with J gene TRBJ2-3, with 7 bases fitting TRBD1. Germline CDR1 and CDR2: SEHNR and FQNEAQ (reference sequence). The CDR3 is 16 amino acids. The CDR3 DNA sequence: TGTTCCAGCAGCTTTACCCAGACAGGGTATATCGATACGCAGTATTTT. Its translation is CSSSFTQTGYIDTQYF.

V and J are TRBV28 and TRBJ2-1; 7 bases are shared with TRBD1. With 5 bases clipped from V and 9 bases from J, the junction kept 13 bases outside the gene matches. CDR1 MDHEN and CDR2 SYDVKM come from the germline V gene. The CDR3 contains 15 residues. This CDR3 reads CASSITGAASGEQFF. The CDR3 DNA reads TGTGCCAGCAGTATAACAGGGGCCGCTAGTGGTGAGCAGTTCTTC. The full variable domain, completed using reference TRBV28 and TRBJ2-1, is DVKVTQSSRYLVKRTGEKVFLECVQDMDHENMFWYRQDPGLGLRLIYFSYDVKMKEKGDIPEGYSVSREKKERFSLILESASTNQTSMYLCASSITGAASGEQFFGPGTRLTVL.